The 13 T cell receptor beta chains listed next were all sequenced from one sample in a study of T cell changes during pregnancy in multiple sclerosis. The table came from immunoSEQ multiplex PCR; TCRdb's copy has only in-frame clones and leaves some out. The profile shows tens of thousands of clones, 93% of them singletons. Sequences were derived from peripheral blood, sampled in the second trimester of pregnancy. The receptors here all came from a female donor with multiple sclerosis, enrolled in a pregnancy study.

The rearrangement joins TRBV5-6 to TRBJ2-2; the D is unclear. Looked up from germline, CDR1 is SGHDT and CDR2 is YYEEEE. The CDR3 is made up of 12 amino acids. The V and J ends lost 1 base and 7 bases respectively, with 5 bases between them. The CDR3 region is CASSLTVGELFF. In nucleotides, the CDR3 is TGTGCCAGCAGCTTGACGGTCGGGGAGCTGTTTTTT. The whole variable domain, filled in from reference TRBV5-6 and TRBJ2-2, reads DAGVTQSPTHLIKTRGQQVTLRCSPKSGHDTVSWYQQALGQGPQFIFQYYEEEERQRGNFPDRFSGHQFPNYSSELNVNALLLGDSALYLCASSLTVGELFFGEGSRLTVL.

The CDR3 DNA is TGTGCCGGCGGATCCTCGGGGACAGGCAATGAGCAGTTCTTC. Translation: CAGGSSGTGNEQFF. The J gene is TRBJ2-1, the V gene TRBV6-6; 8 bases match TRBD1. The germline CDR1 and CDR2 sequences are MNHNY and SVGAGI (reference sequence). Trimming took 11 bases from V and 6 from J; bases not matched to a gene: 12. The CDR3 is made up of 14 amino acids.

The chain uses TRBV5-1 and TRBJ2-2; 8 positions agree with TRBD2. This CDR3 has 16 amino acids. Germline values: CDR1 SGHRS, CDR2 YFSETQ. V was clipped by 4 bases and J by 0 bases; unmatched bases: 5. The CDR3 here is CASSPGGGSNTGELFF. The DNA for the CDR3 is TGCGCCAGCAGCCCCGGGGGGGGGTCGAACACCGGGGAGCTGTTTTTT.

The chain carries TRBV4-3 and TRBJ2-5; 10 bases line up with TRBD2. The junction had 1 base not matched to a gene; V was cut back by 0 bases and J by 3 bases. Per the germline V gene, CDR1 is LGHNA and CDR2 is YSLEER. The CDR3 contains 15 residues. CDR3 nucleotide sequence: TGCGCCAGCAGCCAAGAGCTAGCGGGGGAAGAGACCCAGTACTTC. It codes for CASSQELAGEETQYF.

V is TRBV6-5 and J is TRBJ2-1, with 8 bases identical to TRBD2. Per germline, CDR1 MNHEY and CDR2 SVGAGI. The CDR3 contains 14 residues. The J segment lost 3 bases and the V segment lost 7 bases, leaving 5 bases of the junction unmatched. The CDR3 nucleotides are TGTGCCAGCAATCCAGCGGGGGTCTACAATGAGCAGTTCTTC. Its translation is CASNPAGVYNEQFF.

This chain links TRBV27 with TRBJ2-7; 7 bases align to TRBD2. The CDR3 has 13 amino acids. The germline V gene has CDR1 MNHEY and CDR2 SMNVEV (reference sequence). With 6 bases clipped from V and 2 bases from J, the junction kept 4 bases outside the gene matches. DNA for the CDR3: TGTGCCAGCAGCCGCGGGAGTCCCTACGAGCAGTACTTC. Its protein product is CASSRGSPYEQYF.

The chain combines TRBV2 with TRBJ2-2; no firm D call. Trimming shortened V by 4 bases and J by 3 bases, and 9 bases separated the two germline ends. Germline V gene lookup returns CDR1 SNHLY and CDR2 FYNNEI. The CDR3 runs to 14 residues. CDR3: CASSVSEYTGELFF. The CDR3 DNA sequence: TGTGCCAGCAGTGTGTCAGAATACACCGGGGAGCTGTTTTTT.

The CDR3 nucleotides are TGTGCCATCAGTGAATCGGACAGCTACAATGAGCAGTTCTTC. Translation: CAISESDSYNEQFF. The chain carries TRBV10-3 and TRBJ2-1, with TRBD1 as a possible D gene (6 bases). CDR1 and CDR2 (germline): ENHRY, SYGVKD. The CDR3 contains 14 residues. V dropped 3 bases and J dropped 3 bases, with 9 bases sitting between them.

This clone was counted a single time. This chain joins TRBV6-1 and TRBJ1-5; TRBD1 is a possible D gene (6 bases). Germline CDR1 MNHNS, CDR2 SASEGT. V was cut by 2 bases and J by 2 bases, with 16 bases left in between. This CDR3 spans 17 amino acids. CDR3 DNA: TGTGCCAGCAGTGAATACTGGGGGCACTTAGGCAATCAGCCCCAGCATTTT. This sequence encodes CASSEYWGHLGNQPQHF.

This clone came up once. CDR3 amino acids: CASSQRTGYPNEQFF. The DNA of the CDR3 is TGTGCCAGCAGTCAGCGGACGGGCTACCCCAATGAGCAGTTCTTC. This rearrangement joins TRBV28 to TRBJ2-1, with D perhaps matching TRBD2 (5 bases). Trimming took 5 bases from V and 6 from J, leaving 17 bases between them. Germline assignment: CDR1 MDHEN and CDR2 SYDVKM. This CDR3 is built from 15 residues.

The chain employs TRBV6-6 and TRBJ2-5; 10 nucleotides match TRBD2. CDR1 and CDR2 (germline): MNHNY, SVGAGI (reference sequence). Trimming removed 6 bases from V and 1 base from J; junction bases left unmatched: 5. This CDR3 spans 15 amino acids. For the CDR3, the DNA is TGTGCCAGCAGCCTTACTAGCGGGATCCAAGAGACCCAGTACTTC. It translates to CASSLTSGIQETQYF.

The CDR3 nucleotides read TGTGCCAGCTCACCCGAGACAGGGGGAGCAGGCTACACCTTC. Translating gives CASSPETGGAGYTF. The chain recombines TRBV18 with TRBJ1-2; TRBD1 aligns across 9 bases. CDR3 length equals 14 residues. Germline trimming cut 3 bases from V and 8 bases from J; bases unmatched to any gene: 7. Germline CDR1 and CDR2: KGHSH and LQKENI. The full variable domain, completed using reference TRBV18 and TRBJ1-2, is NAGVMQNPRHLVRRRGQEARLRCSPMKGHSHVYWYRQLPEEGLKFMVYLQKENIIDESGMPKERFSAEFPKEGPSILRIQQVVRGDSAAYFCASSPETGGAGYTFGSGTRLTVV.

The chain links TRBV15 to TRBJ2-5, with TRBD2 matching 8 bases. CDR3 length: 15 residues. V dropped 1 base and J dropped 2; count of bases not matched to a gene: 3. CDR1 LNHNV and CDR2 YYDKDF come from the germline V gene (reference sequence). The CDR3 coding sequence is TGTGCCACCAGCAGAGGGACTAGCCGACAAGAGACCCAGTACTTC. Its protein product is CATSRGTSRQETQYF.